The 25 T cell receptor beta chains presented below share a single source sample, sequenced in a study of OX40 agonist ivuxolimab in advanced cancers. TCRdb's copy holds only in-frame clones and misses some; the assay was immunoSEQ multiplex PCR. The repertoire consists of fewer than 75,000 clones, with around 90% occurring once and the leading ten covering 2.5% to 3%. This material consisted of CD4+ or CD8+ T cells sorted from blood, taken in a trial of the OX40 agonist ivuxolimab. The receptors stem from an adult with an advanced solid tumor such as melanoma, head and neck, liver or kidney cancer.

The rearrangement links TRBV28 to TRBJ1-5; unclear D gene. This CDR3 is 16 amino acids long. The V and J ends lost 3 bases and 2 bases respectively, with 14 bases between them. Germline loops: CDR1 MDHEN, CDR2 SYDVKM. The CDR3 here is CASSFVRAAGNQPQHF. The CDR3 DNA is TGTGCCAGCAGTTTCGTACGGGCCGCGGGCAATCAGCCCCAGCATTTT. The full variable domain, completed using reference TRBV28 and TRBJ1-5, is DVKVTQSSRYLVKRTGEKVFLECVQDMDHENMFWYRQDPGLGLRLIYFSYDVKMKEKGDIPEGYSVSREKKERFSLILESASTNQTSMYLCASSFVRAAGNQPQHFGDGTRLSIL.

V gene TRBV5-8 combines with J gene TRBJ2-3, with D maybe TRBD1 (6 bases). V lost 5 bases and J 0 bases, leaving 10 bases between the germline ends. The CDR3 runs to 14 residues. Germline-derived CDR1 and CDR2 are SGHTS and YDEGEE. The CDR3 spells CASSVRGSTDTQYF. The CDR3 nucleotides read TGTGCCAGCAGTGTCAGGGGTAGCACAGATACGCAGTATTTT.

The CDR3 bases are TGTGCCAGCAGCTTAAGAGTAGGGGGGACAGATACGCAGTATTTT. It encodes CASSLRVGGTDTQYF. The gene calls are TRBV7-2 and TRBJ2-3; the D gene could be TRBD1 or TRBD2 (6 bases each). The CDR3 has 15 residues. Germline V gene sequence: CDR1 SGHTA, CDR2 FQGNSA. The V end was cut by 2 bases, the J end by 3 bases, with 12 bases between. Full variable domain (rest looked up from reference TRBV7-2 and TRBJ2-3): GAGVSQSPSNKVTEKGKDVELRCDPISGHTALYWYRQSLGQGLEFLIYFQGNSAPDKSGLPSDRFSAERTGGSVSTLTIQRTQQEDSAVYLCASSLRVGGTDTQYFGPGTRLTVL.

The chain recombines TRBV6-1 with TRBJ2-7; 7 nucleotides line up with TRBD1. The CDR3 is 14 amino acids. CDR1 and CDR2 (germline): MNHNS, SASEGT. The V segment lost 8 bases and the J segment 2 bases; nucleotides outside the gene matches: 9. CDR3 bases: TGTGCCAGCGATCGGGACAGATCTACCTACGAGCAGTACTTC. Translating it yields CASDRDRSTYEQYF.

The CDR3 region has the DNA TGCGCCAGCAGCTTGAACACCGGGGAGCTGTTTTTT. Its translation: CASSLNTGELFF. The J gene is TRBJ2-2, the V gene TRBV5-1, with D uncertain. The CDR3 spans 12 residues. Germline V gives CDR1 SGHRS, CDR2 YFSETQ. The V end lost 1 base, the J end lost 2 bases, and 0 bases lay between the germline ends.

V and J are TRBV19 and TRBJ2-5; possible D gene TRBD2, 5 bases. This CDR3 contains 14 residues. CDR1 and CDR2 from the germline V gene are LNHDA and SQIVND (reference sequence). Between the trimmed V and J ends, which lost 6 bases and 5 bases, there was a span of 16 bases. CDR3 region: CASRSPGMRETQYF. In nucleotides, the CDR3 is TGTGCCAGTAGGAGCCCCGGGATGCGGGAGACCCAGTACTTC.

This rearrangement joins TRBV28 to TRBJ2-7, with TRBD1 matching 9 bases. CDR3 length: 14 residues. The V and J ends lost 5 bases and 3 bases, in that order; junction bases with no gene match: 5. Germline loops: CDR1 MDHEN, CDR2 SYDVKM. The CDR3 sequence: CASSIDRGSYEQYF. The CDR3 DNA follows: TGTGCCAGCAGTATTGACAGGGGGAGCTACGAGCAGTACTTC.

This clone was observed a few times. The CDR3 loop reads CASSLSVNTEAFF. For the CDR3, the DNA is TGTGCCAGCAGCTTATCAGTGAACACTGAAGCTTTCTTT. The V and J genes are TRBV11-3 and TRBJ1-1; D is ambiguous. The CDR3 is 13 amino acids. The germline V and J ends were trimmed by 2 bases and 0 bases, with 4 bases remaining between them. From germline, CDR1 is SGHNT and CDR2 YENEEA.

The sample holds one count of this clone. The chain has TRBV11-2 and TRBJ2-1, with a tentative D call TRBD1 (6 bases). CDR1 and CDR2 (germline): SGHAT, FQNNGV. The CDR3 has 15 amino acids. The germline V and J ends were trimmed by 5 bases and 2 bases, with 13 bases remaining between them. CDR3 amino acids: CASSPGTITYNEQFF. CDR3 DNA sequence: TGTGCCAGCAGCCCGGGGACAATAACCTACAATGAGCAGTTCTTC.

The CDR3 DNA is TGCAGCGTTGAAGTCTTAGGGGGCGTTGAAGCTTTCTTT. Residues: CSVEVLGGVEAFF. V is TRBV29-1 and J is TRBJ1-1, with 7 bases that match TRBD1. CDR3 length: 13 residues. The V gene's germline CDR1 is SQVTM and CDR2 ANQGSEA. With 1 base clipped from V and 7 bases from J, the junction kept 6 bases outside the gene matches. Full variable domain (rest looked up from reference TRBV29-1 and TRBJ1-1): SAVISQKPSRDICQRGTSLTIQCQVDSQVTMMFWYRQQPGQSLTLIATANQGSEATYESGFVIDKFPISRPNLTFSTLTVSNMSPEDSSIYLCSVEVLGGVEAFFGQGTRLTVV.

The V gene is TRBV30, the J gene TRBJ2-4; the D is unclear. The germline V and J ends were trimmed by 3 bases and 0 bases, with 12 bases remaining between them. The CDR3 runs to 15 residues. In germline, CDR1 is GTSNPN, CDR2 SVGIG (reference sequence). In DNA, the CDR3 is TGTGCCTGGAGCCCCCAGGTGATAGCCAAAAACATTCAGTACTTC. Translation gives CAWSPQVIAKNIQYF.

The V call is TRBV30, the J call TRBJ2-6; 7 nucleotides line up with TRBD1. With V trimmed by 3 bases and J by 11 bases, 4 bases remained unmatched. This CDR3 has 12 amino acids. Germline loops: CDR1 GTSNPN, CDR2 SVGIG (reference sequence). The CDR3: CAWSRGYYVLTF. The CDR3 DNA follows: TGTGCCTGGAGCAGGGGGTATTACGTCCTGACTTTC.

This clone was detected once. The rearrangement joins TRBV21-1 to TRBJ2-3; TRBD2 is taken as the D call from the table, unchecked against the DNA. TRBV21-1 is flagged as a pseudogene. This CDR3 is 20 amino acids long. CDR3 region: CASSKEPRTGAGVPTDTQYF. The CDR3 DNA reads TGTGCCAGCAGCAAAGAGCCTCGTACGGGAGCGGGAGTTCCCACAGATACGCAGTATTTT.

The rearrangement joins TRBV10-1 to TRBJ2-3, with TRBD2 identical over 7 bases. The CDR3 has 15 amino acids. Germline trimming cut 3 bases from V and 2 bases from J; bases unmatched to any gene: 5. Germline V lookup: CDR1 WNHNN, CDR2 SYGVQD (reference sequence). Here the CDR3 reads CASSDGLAVTDTQYF. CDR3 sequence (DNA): TGCGCCAGCAGTGATGGTCTAGCGGTCACAGATACGCAGTATTTT.

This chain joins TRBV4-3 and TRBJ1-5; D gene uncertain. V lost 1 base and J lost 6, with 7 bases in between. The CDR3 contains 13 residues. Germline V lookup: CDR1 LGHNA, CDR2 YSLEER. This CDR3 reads CASSQGNGQPQHF. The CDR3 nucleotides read TGCGCCAGCAGCCAAGGGAACGGTCAGCCCCAGCATTTT.

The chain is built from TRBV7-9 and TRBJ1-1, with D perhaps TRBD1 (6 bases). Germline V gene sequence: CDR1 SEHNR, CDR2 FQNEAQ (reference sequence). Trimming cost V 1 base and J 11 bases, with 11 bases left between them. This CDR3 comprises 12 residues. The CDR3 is CASSLEITGAFF. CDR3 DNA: TGTGCCAGCAGCTTAGAAATTACAGGGGCTTTCTTT. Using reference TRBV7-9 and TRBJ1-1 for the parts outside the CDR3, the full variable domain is DTGVSQNPRHKITKRGQNVTFRCDPISEHNRLYWYRQTLGQGPEFLTYFQNEAQLEKSRLLSDRFSAERPKGSFSTLEIQRTEQGDSAMYLCASSLEITGAFFGQGTRLTVV.

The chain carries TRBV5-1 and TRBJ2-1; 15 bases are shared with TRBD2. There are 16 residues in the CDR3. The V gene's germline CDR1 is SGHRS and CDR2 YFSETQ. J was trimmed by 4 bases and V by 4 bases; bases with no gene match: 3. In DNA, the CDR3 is TGCGCCAGCAGCCGGACTAGCGGGAGGGGATACAATGAGCAGTTCTTC. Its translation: CASSRTSGRGYNEQFF.

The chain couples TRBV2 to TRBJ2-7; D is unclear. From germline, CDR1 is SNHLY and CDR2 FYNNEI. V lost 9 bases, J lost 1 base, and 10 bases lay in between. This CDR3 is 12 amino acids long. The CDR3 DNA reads TGTGCCAGTAGCTTTGGTTCCTACGAGCAGTACTTC. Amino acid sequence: CASSFGSYEQYF.

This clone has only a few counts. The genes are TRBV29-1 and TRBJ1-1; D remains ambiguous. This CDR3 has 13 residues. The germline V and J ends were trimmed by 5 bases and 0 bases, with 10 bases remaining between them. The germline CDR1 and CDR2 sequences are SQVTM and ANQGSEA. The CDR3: CSVRGRMNTEAFF. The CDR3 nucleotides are TGCAGCGTTCGAGGCAGAATGAACACTGAAGCTTTCTTT.

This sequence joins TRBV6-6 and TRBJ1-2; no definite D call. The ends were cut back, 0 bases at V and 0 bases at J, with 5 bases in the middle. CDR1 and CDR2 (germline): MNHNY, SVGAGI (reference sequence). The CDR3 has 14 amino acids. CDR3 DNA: TGTGCCAGCAGTTACTCCATAGCTAACTATGGCTACACCTTC. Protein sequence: CASSYSIANYGYTF.

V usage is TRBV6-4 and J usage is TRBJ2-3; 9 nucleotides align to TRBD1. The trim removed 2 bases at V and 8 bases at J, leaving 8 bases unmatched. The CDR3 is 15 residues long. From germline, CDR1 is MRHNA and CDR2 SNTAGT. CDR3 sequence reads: CASSDQGQGQGTQYF. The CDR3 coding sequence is TGTGCCAGCAGTGACCAGGGACAGGGCCAAGGTACGCAGTATTTT.

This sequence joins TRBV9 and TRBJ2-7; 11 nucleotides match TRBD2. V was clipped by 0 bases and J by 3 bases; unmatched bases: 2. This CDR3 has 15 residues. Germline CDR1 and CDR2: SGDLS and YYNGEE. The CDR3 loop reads CASSVGLAGFYEQYF. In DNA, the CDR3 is TGTGCCAGCAGCGTAGGACTAGCGGGATTCTACGAGCAGTACTTC.

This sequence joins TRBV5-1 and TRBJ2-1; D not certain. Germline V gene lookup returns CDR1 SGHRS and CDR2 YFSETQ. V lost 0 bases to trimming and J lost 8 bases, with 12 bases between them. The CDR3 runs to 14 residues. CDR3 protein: CASSLERVMDEQFF. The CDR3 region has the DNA TGCGCCAGCAGCTTGGAACGGGTCATGGATGAGCAGTTCTTC.

CDR3 amino acids: CASSGDRSITEAFF. For the CDR3, the DNA is TGCGCCAGCAGTGGGGACAGATCTATCACTGAAGCTTTCTTT. V is TRBV5-1 and J is TRBJ1-1; 7 bases line up with TRBD1. V gave up 5 bases and J gave up 4 bases; unmatched junction bases: 8. CDR1 SGHRS and CDR2 YFSETQ come from the germline V gene. The CDR3 contains 14 residues.

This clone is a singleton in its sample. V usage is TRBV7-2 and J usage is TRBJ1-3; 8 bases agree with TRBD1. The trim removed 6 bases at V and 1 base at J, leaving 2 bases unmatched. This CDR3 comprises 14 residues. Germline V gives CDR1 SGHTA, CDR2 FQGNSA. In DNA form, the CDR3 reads TGTGCCAGCAGTCGGACAGGGTCTGGAAACACCATATATTTT. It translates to CASSRTGSGNTIYF.